This TCR beta chain was documented in a study of metastatic and nonmetastatic thyroid tumors. Study background: Repertoires of blood and of tissue (tumor or nodule) from malignant and benign thyroid patients were compared.

TCRdb reanalyzed the PCR reads with MiXCR. The table shows approximately 17,000 clones, with around a quarter occurring only once. None of the patients had undergone any treatment ahead of thyroid surgery. This clone was counted at least ten times. Within the sample, other DNA sequences also encode this same CDR3. The sequence was obtained from a female donor with papillary thyroid cancer or a benign thyroid nodule (not recorded which). Some clones in this sample may be carry-over from other donors' samples. The specimen sequenced was tumor tissue.

For the CDR3, the DNA is TGTGCCAGCAGCTTGGCCCAACGGGAGCAGTACTTC. This translates into CASSLAQREQYF. This chain uses TRBV5-4 with TRBJ2-7; the D is unclear. Germline CDR1 SGHNT, CDR2 YYREEE (reference sequence). There are 12 residues in the CDR3. Trimming shortened V by 0 bases and J by 7 bases, and 8 bases separated the two germline ends.